The sequence of this T cell receptor (beta chain) was determined in a study of blood T cell repertoires in COVID-19. Overall study context: Sources were T cells, B-cell-depleted T cells, or PBMCs; the material itself was cDNA or gDNA.

How the authors handled the data: Reference gene primer amplification in the assay estimated nucleated cell counts. Assay used: immunoSEQ multiplex PCR; TCRdb lists only in-frame clones, some missing. D and trimming come from the DNA, and the V and J calls and clone size come from that table. The profile shows 120,000 to 150,000 clones, approximately 80% of them singletons. Germline values: CDR1 MDHEN, CDR2 SYDVKM. This CDR3 has 14 residues. V dropped 8 bases and J dropped 4 bases, with 15 bases sitting between them. The sequencing input was peripheral blood. The chain is built from TRBV28 and TRBJ1-5; perhaps TRBD1 as D (6 bases). The receptor comes from a woman aged 50 to 65 with acute or convalescent COVID-19. The CDR3 nucleotides are TGTGCCAGCCGGGCCCTGGACAGTAATCAGCCCCAGCATTTT. It codes for CASRALDSNQPQHF.